Listed below are T cell receptor beta chains from one sample, sequenced in a study of blood T cell repertoires in COVID-19. Clones were read by immunoSEQ multiplex PCR, and TCRdb kept only the in-frame ones, dropping some. The top ten hold roughly 4.3% of the sample, which has about 98,000 clones, roughly 87% seen once. Sequenced input: peripheral blood. The receptor set was obtained from a man aged 65 to 85 with acute or convalescent COVID-19. Each CDR3 is given with its conserved first and last residue.

J gene | V gene | CDR3 protein
TRBJ1-2 | TRBV14 | CASSRDRWGGYTF
TRBJ1-2 | TRBV7-3 | CASSSPGGVIYGYTF
TRBJ2-3 | TRBV6-2/TRBV6-3 | CASSPNLSGGADTQYF
TRBJ2-7 | TRBV27 | CASRVTFSGESEYF
TRBJ1-1 | TRBV18 | CASSQQNTEAFF
TRBJ2-5 | TRBV28 | CASSSSDREETQYF
TRBJ1-1 | TRBV6-5 | CASRPGQMNTEAFF
TRBJ1-5 | TRBV4-1 | CASSPWGDQPQHF
TRBJ1-2 | TRBV5-4 | CASSLALSGGDYGYTF
TRBJ1-5 | TRBV28 | CASTETGGDQPQHF
TRBJ2-1 | TRBV4-2 | CASSRPGDSYNEQFF
TRBJ1-2 | TRBV18 | CASSLPGQGSPHGYTF
TRBJ1-6 | TRBV11-2 | CASSFGGIYNSPLHF
TRBJ1-3 | TRBV7-2 | CASSLDVGQGRNTIYF
TRBJ2-1 | TRBV10-1 | CASSESEKDEQFF
TRBJ1-1 | TRBV19 | CACTRGYTEAFF
TRBJ2-7 | TRBV10-1 | CASSRGGEQYF
TRBJ1-1 | TRBV4-1 | CASSSRDRFTEAFF
TRBJ2-7 | TRBV5-5 | CASRAGPVYEQYF
TRBJ2-2 | TRBV11-2 | CASSRNSGGRYTGELFF
TRBJ2-2 | TRBV6-5 | CASSYGTGDYTGELFF
TRBJ2-1 | TRBV11-2 | CASSWPGLAYEQFF
TRBJ1-2 | TRBV10-3 | CAISLQGPEGYGYTF
TRBJ2-5 | TRBV5-1 | CASSYRTGGSQETQYF
TRBJ2-5 | TRBV11-1 | CASSLAQLAGGQETQYF
TRBJ2-5 | TRBV7-9 | CASSVTGETQYF
TRBJ2-1 | TRBV21-1 | CASFSEGPDNEQFF
TRBJ1-4 | TRBV6-5 | CATKTAATNEKLFF